This entry lists 6 T cell receptor beta chains sequenced from one sample in a study of cytomegalovirus exposure and HLA in healthy donors. The PCR was carried out with 60 Vbeta primers and 13 Jbeta primers. Sequenced by immunoSEQ multiplex PCR; TCRdb stores in-frame clones only, minus some. Of about 140,000 clones in the sample, 75% to 85% were seen once. Specimen: PBMCs. The receptors were sampled from a male donor in good health and CMV-seronegative.

The chain recombines TRBV7-9 with TRBJ2-7; 10 positions agree with TRBD1. This CDR3 is built from 15 residues. Germline CDR1 is SEHNR and CDR2 is FQNEAQ (reference sequence). Germline trimming cut 5 bases from V and 3 bases from J; bases unmatched to any gene: 7. CDR3 sequence: CASSLNRDRGYEQYF. For the CDR3, the DNA is TGTGCCAGCAGCCTCAACCGGGACAGGGGCTACGAGCAGTACTTC.

The genes are TRBV7-8 and TRBJ2-2; TRBD2 matches at 15 bases. This CDR3 comprises 19 residues. Trimming cost V 5 bases and J 3 bases; bases outside gene matches: 10. Germline-derived CDR1 and CDR2 are SGHVS and FQNEAQ. The CDR3 coding sequence is TGTGCCAGCAGCCCGGGACTAGCGGGGGGCCTCGTTTACACCGGGGAGCTGTTTTTT. Translated, it gives CASSPGLAGGLVYTGELFF.

The sample holds a few counts of this clone. The rearrangement links TRBV18 to TRBJ1-3; 8 bases are shared with TRBD1. The CDR3 runs 16 residues. The germline V gene has CDR1 KGHSH and CDR2 LQKENI. V dropped 3 bases and J dropped 2; count of bases not matched to a gene: 6. CDR3 loop: CASSPGQVLPGNTIYF. CDR3 nucleotide sequence: TGTGCCAGCTCACCGGGACAGGTTCTTCCTGGAAACACCATATATTTT.

This rearrangement joins TRBV9 to TRBJ2-7; 10 bases are shared with TRBD1. Germline lookup yields CDR1 SGDLS and CDR2 YYNGEE. This CDR3 contains 17 residues. V was clipped by 6 bases and J by 4 bases; unmatched bases: 16. CDR3 sequence reads: CASTPGQGTPDGYEQYF. In DNA, the CDR3 is TGTGCCAGCACCCCGGGACAGGGGACACCTGATGGATACGAGCAGTACTTC.

V usage is TRBV29-1 and J usage is TRBJ2-7; TRBD1 matches at 9 bases. V lost 0 bases and J lost 5; bases outside the gene matches: 5. Germline V gene data show CDR1 as SQVTM and CDR2 as ANQGSEA. The CDR3 is 14 residues long. For the CDR3, the DNA is TGCAGCGTTGAAGATTTGGGACAGGGAAACGAGCAGTACTTC. This gives the protein CSVEDLGQGNEQYF.

This chain links TRBV6-4 with TRBJ2-1, with 13 bases that match TRBD2. The CDR3 has 15 residues. From germline, CDR1 is MRHNA and CDR2 SNTAGT. V shed 6 bases, J shed 5 bases, and the junction held 4 bases outside the gene matches. The CDR3 sequence: CASSPGTSGDNEQFF. CDR3 DNA sequence: TGTGCCAGCAGCCCCGGGACTAGCGGGGACAATGAGCAGTTCTTC.